This T cell receptor (beta chain) is from a study of Graves' ophthalmopathy and Graves' hyperthyroidism. Per germline, CDR1 LNHDA and CDR2 SQIVND (reference sequence). The CDR3 length is 15 residues. V was clipped by 3 bases and J by 6 bases, with 14 bases between them. Study results and limitations: Blood also carried most expanded thyroid clonotypes exceeding 0.001 frequency.

A word on this clonotype: Antigen specificity is unknown.

Amplification from RNA transcripts yielded the TCR beta CDR3 regions. The library came from an HTBI-primed first-round RT-PCR and a second-round multiplex PCR. TCRdb redid the calling of the multiplex PCR reads with MiXCR, one entry per CDR3 protein. The top ten clones hold roughly 45% of a sample with 200,000 to 300,000 distinct CDR3 sequences, around 42% of them seen once. The sequenced sample consisted of peripheral blood. This sequence joins TRBV19 and TRBJ2-2; a weak D match, TRBD1 (6 bases). The sequence derives from an adult man with Graves' ophthalmopathy. The CDR3 coding sequence is TGTGCCAGTAGTATCGACCGCAGGGGTGCCGGGGAGCTGTTTTTT. This sequence encodes CASSIDRRGAGELFF.